One T cell receptor (beta chain) is described in this entry. This clonotype was counted many times. Its cognate antigen has yet to be identified. No per-base quality is available; no much larger clone lies one base away. V loses 5 bases, J loses 6 bases, and the germline ends lie 11 bases apart. The CDR3 numbers 13 residues from cysteine through phenylalanine. Only CDR3 DNA remains: 39 bases, in frame from the first base. For CDR1 and CDR2, the germline V gene (reference sequence) lists LGHDT and YNNKEL. The donors were roughly 40 Caucasian individuals from Russia, aged about 6 to 100 years, who were systemically healthy. Ten milliliters of peripheral blood were drawn from each donor into EDTA-treated Vacutainer tubes. Ficoll-Paque density-gradient centrifugation was used to isolate PBMCs, with at least 6.5 million per sample. Total RNA, at least 6 micrograms per sample, was extracted from PBMCs with Trizol reagent. For every donor, flow cytometry on a PBMC aliquot measured the percentage of naive CD45RAhigh/CD27high T cells.

The library was made by 5' RACE. TCRdb names Illumina HiSeq 2500 as the instrument used. A second PCR of roughly 7 to 12 cycles was run with a J-beta primer mix and a sample-barcoded 5' primer. A unique molecular identifier was introduced onto each TCR beta cDNA molecule by a template-switch 5' adaptor carrying 12 random nucleotides. Each sample yielded at least 2.5 million CDR3-containing paired-end reads. The Mint cDNA synthesis kit, primed by a TRBC-specific oligonucleotide, was used to synthesize first-strand cDNA from all RNA. Following uracil-DNA glycosylase treatment, all cDNA underwent a first 18-cycle PCR with the universal primers M1SS and BC2_uni_R. Processing in the source paper ran as follows. Normalization of each sample was performed by random selection of 1 million high-quality reads, each carrying a distinct molecular identifier. Reads sharing molecular identifiers were discarded rather than binned into consensus sequences. CDR3 identification, clonotype clustering and error correction used MiTCR with a Q25 quality threshold and the strictest error-elimination algorithm. A nonparametric unseen species model with Euler transformation was used to estimate lower-bound total TCR beta diversity. TCRdb reran the public reads through fastp at Q25 and MiXCR, keeping productive beta chains. Entries that share a CDR3 protein sequence are merged under the most common genes and DNA. The V and J calls were determined by TCRdb, not by the authors. The sample table lists roughly 800,000 distinct CDR3 sequences, roughly 60% of them with a count of one. Roughly 22% of the sample rests with the top ten.

This specimen belongs to a study of blood T cells in healthy people across ages (dated by TCRdb to the mid-2010s). General notes on the study: In model experiments, template switching captured about one uniquely barcoded TCR beta cDNA molecule for every two T cells. Using deep sequencing normalized with unique cDNA molecular identifiers, the study measured how TCR beta repertoire diversity changes with age. Two additional independent replicas of 1 million unique cDNA reads from the same blood draw were analyzed for two donors (one aged 18 to 30 and one aged 80 or older). Donors of different ages were randomly distributed across sequencing lanes to avoid experimental bias. Four age groups were formed from the donors: young (average approximately 16 years), middle-aged (around 40), aged (about 68) and long-lived (less than 85).

The investigation overall reported the following: Compared with the aged group, more naive CD4+ T cells, fewer expanded clones and increased TCR diversity were shown by the long-lived group, suggesting age selection. Since profiling was done on bulk unsorted PBMCs, naive and antigen-experienced compartments could not be conclusively compared. Observed TCR beta diversity per million T cells fell roughly linearly with age, and a significant reduction was already apparent by age about 43. Estimates of total diversity based on one million sequenced T cells were regarded as lower bounds and as underestimates. Observed TCR beta diversity correlated strongly with the percentage of naive T cells measured by flow cytometry. Because the CMV infection status of the donors was unknown, age-related changes in expanded clonotypes may potentially have been confounded.

The V gene is TRBV3-1 and the J gene is TRBJ2-1; no D gene is confidently identified. Material: blood. The TCR sequence derives from a young man in good health. Here the CDR3 is given as CASSSQASNEQFF. The nucleotide sequence is given as TGTGCCAGCAGCTCGCAAGCCTCCAATGAGCAGTTCTTC.